The 2 T cell receptor beta chains in this list originate from one sample, sequenced in a study of blood T cell repertoires in COVID-19. Assay used: immunoSEQ multiplex PCR; TCRdb lists only in-frame clones, some missing. The sample contains about 70,000 clones, around 87% of which appear only once. The specimen was peripheral blood. These receptors all come from a woman of 80 years or more with active or convalescent COVID-19.

The CDR3 region is CASSLGLAVTDTQYF. DNA of the CDR3: TGTGCCAGCAGCTTAGGGCTAGCAGTCACAGATACGCAGTATTTT. The V and J genes are TRBV11-3 and TRBJ2-3; a possible D gene is TRBD2 (5 bases). This CDR3 spans 15 amino acids. CDR1 is SGHNT, CDR2 YENEEA, per germline. V was pared by 1 base and J by 2 bases, with 10 bases between.

V usage is TRBV29-1 and J usage is TRBJ1-5; no clear D. This CDR3 comprises 13 residues. V was cut by 5 bases and J by 7 bases, with 15 bases left in between. Germline loops: CDR1 SQVTM, CDR2 ANQGSEA. Here the CDR3 DNA reads TGCAGCGTTCAATCCTCCTTAGAACAGCCCCAGCATTTT. Its protein is CSVQSSLEQPQHF. The whole variable domain, filled in from reference TRBV29-1 and TRBJ1-5, reads SAVISQKPSRDICQRGTSLTIQCQVDSQVTMMFWYRQQPGQSLTLIATANQGSEATYESGFVIDKFPISRPNLTFSTLTVSNMSPEDSSIYLCSVQSSLEQPQHFGDGTRLSIL.